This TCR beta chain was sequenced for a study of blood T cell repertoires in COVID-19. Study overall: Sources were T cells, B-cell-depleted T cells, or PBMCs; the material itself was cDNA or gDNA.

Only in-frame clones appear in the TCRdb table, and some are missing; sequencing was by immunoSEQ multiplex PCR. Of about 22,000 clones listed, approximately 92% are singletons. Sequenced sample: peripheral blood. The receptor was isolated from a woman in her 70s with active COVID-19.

The CDR3 loop reads CASSYPYSRLAGSSYNEQFF. The CDR3 nucleotides are TGTGCCAGCAGTTACCCCTATTCTCGACTAGCGGGAAGCTCCTACAATGAGCAGTTCTTC. The rearrangement links TRBV6-2 or TRBV6-3 to TRBJ2-1; 11 bases line up with TRBD2. CDR1 MNHEY and CDR2 SVGEGT come from the germline V gene. The CDR3 runs 20 residues. V was pared by 2 bases and J by 0 bases, with 12 bases of the junction left unmatched.